This TCR beta chain was sequenced during a study of cytomegalovirus exposure and HLA in healthy donors. CDR3 length: 15 residues. CDR1 is SNHLY and CDR2 is FYNNEI in the germline V gene. After removal of 6 bases from V and 3 bases from J, the junction contained 5 bases not matched to a gene. Study-level results: Most TCR sequences showed up rarely, but some public TCRs showed up in many donors. Later, an analysis found that TCR clusters from the first cohort tended to co-occur in the 120 validation repertoires. The study listed under 200 cytomegalovirus-associated TCR beta chains.

Donors were drawn from the 120-subject validation cohort, separate from the roughly 670-subject first cohort. Repertoires were generated with immunoSEQ multiplex PCR, while TCRdb's copy carries only in-frame clones and drops some. The sample includes about 130,000 clones, around 86% seen only once; the top ten take approximately 2%. For this clone: The antigen is undetermined.

The clonotype comes from a woman younger than 30 in good health and CMV-seronegative. This chain uses TRBV2 with TRBJ2-1, with 10 bases identical to TRBD2. The sequencing input was PBMCs. This CDR3 reads CASRPGLAFYNEQFF. The CDR3 region has the DNA TGTGCCAGCAGGCCGGGACTAGCGTTCTACAATGAGCAGTTCTTC. The full variable domain, in which reference TRBV2 and TRBJ2-1 provide the parts outside the CDR3, is EPEVTQTPSHQVTQMGQEVILRCVPISNHLYFYWYRQILGQKVEFLVSFYNNEISEKSEIFDDQFSVERPDGSNFTLKIRSTKLEDSAMYFCASRPGLAFYNEQFFGPGTRLTVL.